These 23 T cell receptor beta chains were all obtained from the same sample, sequenced in a study of blood T cell repertoires in COVID-19. Produced via immunoSEQ multiplex PCR; TCRdb's table is partial and in-frame only. The table has more than 100,000 clones, more than 75% seen once. Sequencing was done on a sample of peripheral blood. The receptors were sampled from a man in his 70s with active COVID-19.

The chain uses TRBV2 and TRBJ2-7; 8 bases fit TRBD1. J gave up 10 bases and V 5 bases, and 7 bases lay outside the gene matches. The germline V gene has CDR1 SNHLY and CDR2 FYNNEI. This CDR3 contains 12 residues. CDR3 sequence: CASSLRTGQQYF. The CDR3 DNA sequence: TGTGCCAGCAGTCTTAGGACAGGGCAACAGTACTTC. Together with reference TRBV2 and TRBJ2-7, the CDR3 gives the full variable domain: EPEVTQTPSHQVTQMGQEVILRCVPISNHLYFYWYRQILGQKVEFLVSFYNNEISEKSEIFDDQFSVERPDGSNFTLKIRSTKLEDSAMYFCASSLRTGQQYFGPGTRLTVT.

V usage is TRBV30 and J usage is TRBJ1-5; 9 bases fit TRBD1. V dropped 2 bases and J dropped 6; count of bases not matched to a gene: 2. The CDR3 loop spans 13 amino acids. Germline V gives CDR1 GTSNPN, CDR2 SVGIG (reference sequence). The CDR3 region has the DNA TGTGCCTGGAGTCGGGACAGGGCTCAGCCCCAGCATTTT. Encoded protein: CAWSRDRAQPQHF.

V and J are TRBV20-1 and TRBJ2-1; D gene uncertain. V was pared by 3 bases and J by 5 bases, with 5 bases between. This CDR3 region has 11 residues. Germline V gene lookup returns CDR1 DFQATT and CDR2 SNEGSKA (reference sequence). CDR3 protein: CSASRNNEQFF. The CDR3, as DNA: TGCAGTGCTAGCCGTAACAATGAGCAGTTCTTC.

This clone was counted once. The same CDR3 arises from other DNA sequences in this sample as well. The chain couples TRBV28 to TRBJ1-2; D is possibly TRBD1 (5 bases). This CDR3 has 13 amino acids. Trimming stripped 6 bases from V and 5 bases from J, with 13 bases between. Germline-derived CDR1 and CDR2 are MDHEN and SYDVKM. Here the CDR3 DNA reads TGTGCCAGCAGCCTTACAGGAGGGTATGGCTACACCTTC. It codes for CASSLTGGYGYTF.

For this clone: The same CDR3 is also encoded by other DNA sequences in this sample. This chain connects TRBV5-4 to TRBJ2-1; 11 bases agree with TRBD2. The V and J ends lost 4 bases and 4 bases, in that order; junction bases with no gene match: 4. The CDR3 length is 15 residues. In germline, CDR1 is SGHNT, CDR2 YYREEE (reference sequence). CDR3 bases: TGTGCCAGCAGCCTGACTAGCGGGACTTACAATGAGCAGTTCTTC. This gives the protein CASSLTSGTYNEQFF.

The chain recombines TRBV6-4 with TRBJ2-3, with TRBD2 matching over 10 bases. The CDR3 has 19 amino acids. Germline CDR1 reads MRHNA; CDR2 reads SNTAGT. The CDR3 loop reads CGACRWSSGRQPSTDTQYF. The DNA of the CDR3 is TGTGGCGCTTGCCGTTGGAGTAGCGGGAGGCAACCTAGCACAGATACGCAGTATTTT.

This clone was detected only once. V and J are TRBV9 and TRBJ1-2, with a tentative D call TRBD1 (6 bases). Trimming left V 4 bases short and J 5 bases short, with 18 bases between. Per germline, CDR1 SGDLS and CDR2 YYNGEE. CDR3 length: 15 residues. The CDR3 nucleotides read TGTGCCAGCAGCCCCAGTTCAGGGGTAAAATATGGCTACACCTTC. Translating it yields CASSPSSGVKYGYTF.

The DNA for the CDR3 is TGTGCCAGCAGCTTGGGCAGGCGGGGGTCTAATGAAAAACTGTTTTTT. Its translation: CASSLGRRGSNEKLFF. The V gene is TRBV7-2, the J gene TRBJ1-4; possibly TRBD1 for D (5 bases). Germline CDR1 reads SGHTA; CDR2 reads FQGNSA. This CDR3 contains 16 residues. The V end lost 3 bases, the J end lost 3 bases, and 14 bases lay between the germline ends.

The rearrangement joins TRBV18 to TRBJ2-2; D possibly corresponds to TRBD2 (5 bases). Germline loops: CDR1 KGHSH, CDR2 LQKENI. V was clipped by 3 bases and J by 0 bases, with 8 bases between them. The length of the CDR3 is 15 residues. In DNA form, the CDR3 reads TGTGCCAGCTCACCCACTAGAGCGAACACCGGGGAGCTGTTTTTT. It encodes CASSPTRANTGELFF.

This clone was counted only a few times. This rearrangement joins TRBV20-1 to TRBJ1-2; D is unclear. There are 11 residues in the CDR3. Germline values: CDR1 DFQATT, CDR2 SNEGSKA (reference sequence). Trimming took off 5 bases at V and 3 bases at J, with 7 bases between the two ends. In DNA form, the CDR3 reads TGCAGTGCTCCCGGGGACTATGGCTACACCTTC. Translated, it gives CSAPGDYGYTF.

The V and J genes are TRBV28 and TRBJ2-1; the D is unclear. Trimming pared 4 bases from V and 9 bases from J, leaving 28 bases between. CDR3 length: 18 residues. Per the germline V gene, CDR1 is MDHEN and CDR2 is SYDVKM. The CDR3 protein is CASSSPGSSPGHSGEQFF. Here the CDR3 DNA reads TGTGCCAGCAGTTCTCCTGGGTCCAGCCCTGGCCATTCGGGTGAGCAGTTCTTC.

Written as DNA, the CDR3 is TGTGCCAGCAGTTTCAATGAGGGTTTTAATGAAAAACTGTTTTTT. Amino acid sequence: CASSFNEGFNEKLFF. The chain uses TRBV28 and TRBJ1-4; D is unclear. V dropped 3 bases and J dropped 4 bases, with 12 bases sitting between them. The CDR3 totals 15 residues. Per the germline V gene, CDR1 is MDHEN and CDR2 is SYDVKM. Full variable domain (outside the CDR3, taken from reference TRBV28 and TRBJ1-4): DVKVTQSSRYLVKRTGEKVFLECVQDMDHENMFWYRQDPGLGLRLIYFSYDVKMKEKGDIPEGYSVSREKKERFSLILESASTNQTSMYLCASSFNEGFNEKLFFGSGTQLSVL.

This sequence joins TRBV30 and TRBJ2-3; 14 bases are shared with TRBD2. The CDR3 runs 17 residues. The ends lost 0 bases at V and 3 bases at J; junction bases unmatched: 5. Germline CDR1 is GTSNPN and CDR2 is SVGIG (reference sequence). The chain's CDR3 is CAWSVRGTSGRTDTQYF. The CDR3 DNA sequence: TGTGCCTGGAGTGTACGCGGGACTAGCGGGAGAACAGATACGCAGTATTTT.

The chain combines TRBV5-4 with TRBJ1-1; possible D gene TRBD1, 6 bases. Germline V lookup: CDR1 SGHNT, CDR2 YYREEE (reference sequence). Deletions cut 3 bases from V and 1 base from J, with 13 bases between. The CDR3 is 15 amino acids. The DNA of the CDR3 is TGTGCCAGCAGCTCATGGACAGCTCCGAACACTGAAGCTTTCTTT. Residues: CASSSWTAPNTEAFF.

This chain joins TRBV2 and TRBJ1-1; D uncertain. The CDR3 has 13 amino acids. Deletions cut 3 bases from V and 1 base from J, with 6 bases between. CDR1 SNHLY and CDR2 FYNNEI come from the germline V gene. CDR3 nucleotides: TGTGCCAGCAGTGACAGTTGGAACACTGAAGCTTTCTTT. This sequence encodes CASSDSWNTEAFF.

The chain couples TRBV6-5 to TRBJ2-7; D unresolved. V was shortened by 2 bases and J by 0 bases, with 8 bases between the two germline ends. The CDR3 sequence is 14 residues long. The germline CDR1 and CDR2 sequences are MNHEY and SVGAGI. CDR3 sequence reads: CASSYDQRSYEQYF. CDR3 DNA sequence: TGTGCCAGCAGTTACGATCAGCGCTCCTACGAGCAGTACTTC.

The chain has TRBV7-3 and TRBJ1-4; the D is unclear. The V and J ends lost 0 bases and 0 bases respectively, with 5 bases between them. The CDR3 extends over 15 amino acids. Per germline, CDR1 SGHTA and CDR2 FQGTGA. The CDR3 sequence: CASSLTPATNEKLFF. The CDR3 DNA reads as TGTGCCAGCAGCTTAACGCCAGCAACTAATGAAAAACTGTTTTTT.

This clone occurred once. The chain has TRBV3-1 (or the pseudogene TRBV3-2) and TRBJ1-4; perhaps TRBD1 as D (5 bases). Trimming removed 1 base from V and 7 bases from J, with 13 bases in between. Germline V gene lookup returns CDR1 LGHDT and CDR2 YNNKEL (reference sequence). This CDR3 contains 15 residues. Here the CDR3 DNA reads TGTGCCAGCAGCCAAGGGTCAGGGCTTCGTGAAAAACTGTTTTTT. It yields the protein CASSQGSGLREKLFF.

V is TRBV30 and J is TRBJ2-7, with 10 bases identical to TRBD1. The CDR3 contains 14 residues. Germline lookup yields CDR1 GTSNPN and CDR2 SVGIG (reference sequence). The V gene end was trimmed by 5 bases and the J gene end by 3 bases; junction bases not matched to a gene: 7. Written as DNA, the CDR3 is TGTGCCTGGTCGACCGGGACAGGGGTCTACGAGCAGTACTTC. This gives the protein CAWSTGTGVYEQYF.

This chain joins TRBV27 and TRBJ1-2; TRBD1 is a possible D gene (5 bases). CDR3 length equals 15 residues. Trimming cost V 2 bases and J 8 bases, with 18 bases left between them. The germline CDR1 and CDR2 sequences are MNHEY and SMNVEV (reference sequence). The CDR3 DNA is TGTGCCAGCAGTTTACTGGGAGGGGACCTATACGGCTACACCTTC. This sequence encodes CASSLLGGDLYGYTF.

The count of this clone is one. V is TRBV4-1 and J is TRBJ2-6; D is possibly TRBD2 (5 bases). CDR3 length equals 18 residues. V was shortened by 0 bases and J by 4 bases, with 16 bases between the two germline ends. Germline V gives CDR1 MGHRA, CDR2 YSYEKL. CDR3 DNA: TGCGCCAGCAGCCAAGAGGGGAGATTGCGCGCGGGGGCCAACGTCCTGACTTTC. Encoded protein: CASSQEGRLRAGANVLTF.

Only a few counts were recorded for this clone. The chain links TRBV19 to TRBJ2-5; the D gene is possibly TRBD2 (5 bases). Germline CDR1 and CDR2: LNHDA and SQIVND (reference sequence). V was trimmed by 6 bases and J by 0 bases, leaving 8 bases between them. This CDR3 contains 13 residues. The CDR3: CASRTGNQETQYF. Written as DNA, the CDR3 is TGTGCCAGTAGGACGGGAAACCAAGAGACCCAGTACTTC.

J is TRBJ2-7 and V is TRBV29-1; a possible D gene is TRBD1 (5 bases). Trimming shortened V by 4 bases and J by 0 bases, and 13 bases separated the two germline ends. This CDR3 has 14 amino acids. Germline values: CDR1 SQVTM, CDR2 ANQGSEA. DNA for the CDR3: TGCAGCGTTGTTACTACAGGTCCCTCCTACGAGCAGTACTTC. Residues: CSVVTTGPSYEQYF.